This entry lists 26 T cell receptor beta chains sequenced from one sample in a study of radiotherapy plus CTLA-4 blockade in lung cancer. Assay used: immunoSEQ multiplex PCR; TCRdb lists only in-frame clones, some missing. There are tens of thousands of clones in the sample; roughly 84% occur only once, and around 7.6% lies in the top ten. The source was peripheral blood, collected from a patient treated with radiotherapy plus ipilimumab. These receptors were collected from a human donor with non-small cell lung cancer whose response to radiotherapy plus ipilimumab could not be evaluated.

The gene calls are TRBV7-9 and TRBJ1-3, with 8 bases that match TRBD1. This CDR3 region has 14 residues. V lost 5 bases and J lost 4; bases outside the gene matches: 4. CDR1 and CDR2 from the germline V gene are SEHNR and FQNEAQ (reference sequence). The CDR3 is CASSPRQGGNTIYF. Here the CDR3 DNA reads TGTGCCAGCAGCCCCAGACAGGGGGGAAACACCATATATTTT.

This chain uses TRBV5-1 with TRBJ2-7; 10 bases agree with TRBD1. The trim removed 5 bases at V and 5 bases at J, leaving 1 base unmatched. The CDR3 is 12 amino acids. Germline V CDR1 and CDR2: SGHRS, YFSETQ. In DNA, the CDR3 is TGCGCCAGCAGGGGGACAGGGGACGAGCAGTACTTC. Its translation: CASRGTGDEQYF.

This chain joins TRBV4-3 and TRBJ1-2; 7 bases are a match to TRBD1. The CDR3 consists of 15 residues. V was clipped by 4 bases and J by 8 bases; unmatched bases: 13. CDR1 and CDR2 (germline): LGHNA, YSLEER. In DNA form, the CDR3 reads TGCGCCAGCAGCCGGGGACCCCGGGACAGTGAAGGCTACACCTTC. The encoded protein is CASSRGPRDSEGYTF.

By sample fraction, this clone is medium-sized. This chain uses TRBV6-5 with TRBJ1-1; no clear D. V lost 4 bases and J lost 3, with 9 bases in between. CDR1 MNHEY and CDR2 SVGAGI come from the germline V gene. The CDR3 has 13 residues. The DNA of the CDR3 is TGTGCCAGCAGTTCGATCAGTTACACTGAAGCTTTCTTT. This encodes CASSSISYTEAFF.

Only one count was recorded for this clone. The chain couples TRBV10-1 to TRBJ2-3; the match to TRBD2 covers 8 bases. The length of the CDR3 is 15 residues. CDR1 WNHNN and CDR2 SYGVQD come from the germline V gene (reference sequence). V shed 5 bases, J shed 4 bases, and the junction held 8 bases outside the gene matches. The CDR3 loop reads CASSRGTSVSDTQYF. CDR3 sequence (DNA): TGCGCCAGCAGTCGCGGGACTAGTGTTTCAGATACGCAGTATTTT.

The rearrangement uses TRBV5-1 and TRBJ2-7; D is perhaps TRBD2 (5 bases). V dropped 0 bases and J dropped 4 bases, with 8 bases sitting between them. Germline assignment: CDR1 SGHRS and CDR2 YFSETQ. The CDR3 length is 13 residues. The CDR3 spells CASSLAEGYEQYF. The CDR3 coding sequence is TGCGCCAGCAGCTTGGCCGAGGGATACGAGCAGTACTTC.

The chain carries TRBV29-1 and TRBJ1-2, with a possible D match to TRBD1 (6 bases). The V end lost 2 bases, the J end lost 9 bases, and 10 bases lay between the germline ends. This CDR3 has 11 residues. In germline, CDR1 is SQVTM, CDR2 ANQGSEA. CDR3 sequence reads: CSVEQGRSYTF. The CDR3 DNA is TGCAGCGTTGAACAGGGGAGAAGCTACACCTTC.

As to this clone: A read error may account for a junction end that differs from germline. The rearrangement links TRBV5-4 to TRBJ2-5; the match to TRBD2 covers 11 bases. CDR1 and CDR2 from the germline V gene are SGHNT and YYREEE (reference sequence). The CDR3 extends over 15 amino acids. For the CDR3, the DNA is TGTGCCAGCAGCCTGTTAGCGGGGGGGCAAGGGACCCAGTACTTC. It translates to CASSLLAGGQGTQYF.

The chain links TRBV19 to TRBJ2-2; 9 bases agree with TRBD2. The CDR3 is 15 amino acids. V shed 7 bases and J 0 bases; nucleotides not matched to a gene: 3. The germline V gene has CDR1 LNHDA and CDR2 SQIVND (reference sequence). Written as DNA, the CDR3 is TGTGCCAGTACCCCTAGCGGGGCGAACACCGGGGAGCTGTTTTTT. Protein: CASTPSGANTGELFF.

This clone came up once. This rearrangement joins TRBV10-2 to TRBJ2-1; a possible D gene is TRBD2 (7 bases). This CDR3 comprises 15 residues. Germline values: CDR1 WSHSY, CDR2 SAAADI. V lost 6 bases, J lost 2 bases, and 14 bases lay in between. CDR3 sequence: CASRVRGPAYNEQFF. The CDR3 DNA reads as TGCGCCAGCAGGGTGCGGGGGCCTGCCTACAATGAGCAGTTCTTC.

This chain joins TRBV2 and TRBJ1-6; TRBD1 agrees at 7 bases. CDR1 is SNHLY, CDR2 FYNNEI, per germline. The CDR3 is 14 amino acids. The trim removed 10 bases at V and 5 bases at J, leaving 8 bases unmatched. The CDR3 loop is CATDRDRNNSPLHF. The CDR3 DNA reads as TGTGCCACAGACCGGGACAGAAATAATTCACCCCTCCACTTT.

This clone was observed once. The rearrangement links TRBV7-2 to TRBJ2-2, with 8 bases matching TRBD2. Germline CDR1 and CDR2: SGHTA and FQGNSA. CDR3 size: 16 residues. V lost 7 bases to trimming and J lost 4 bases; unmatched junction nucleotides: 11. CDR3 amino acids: CASTSFGGAGTGELFF. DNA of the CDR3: TGTGCCAGCACCTCTTTCGGGGGGGCAGGCACCGGGGAGCTGTTTTTT.

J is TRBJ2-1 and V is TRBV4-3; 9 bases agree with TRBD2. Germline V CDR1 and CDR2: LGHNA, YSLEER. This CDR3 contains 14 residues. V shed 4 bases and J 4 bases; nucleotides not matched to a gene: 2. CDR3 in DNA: TGCGCCAGCAGCCCAGCGGGGGGATACAATGAGCAGTTCTTC. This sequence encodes CASSPAGGYNEQFF.

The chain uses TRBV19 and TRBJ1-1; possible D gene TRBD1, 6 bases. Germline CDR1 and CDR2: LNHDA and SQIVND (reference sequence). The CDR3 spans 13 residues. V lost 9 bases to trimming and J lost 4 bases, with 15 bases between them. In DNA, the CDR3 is TGTGCCAGCAACTTTCAGGGGAGCACTGAAGCTTTCTTT. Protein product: CASNFQGSTEAFF. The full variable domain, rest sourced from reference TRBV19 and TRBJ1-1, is DGGITQSPKYLFRKEGQNVTLSCEQNLNHDAMYWYRQDPGQGLRLIYYSQIVNDFQKGDIAEGYSVSREKKESFPLTVTSAQKNPTAFYLCASNFQGSTEAFFGQGTRLTVV.

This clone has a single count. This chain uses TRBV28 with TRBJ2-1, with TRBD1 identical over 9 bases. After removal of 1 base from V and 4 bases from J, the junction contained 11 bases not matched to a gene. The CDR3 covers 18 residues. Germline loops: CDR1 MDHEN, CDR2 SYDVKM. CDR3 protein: CASSLSDAGTGIYNEQFF. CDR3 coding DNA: TGTGCCAGCAGTTTATCAGACGCCGGGACAGGGATTTACAATGAGCAGTTCTTC.

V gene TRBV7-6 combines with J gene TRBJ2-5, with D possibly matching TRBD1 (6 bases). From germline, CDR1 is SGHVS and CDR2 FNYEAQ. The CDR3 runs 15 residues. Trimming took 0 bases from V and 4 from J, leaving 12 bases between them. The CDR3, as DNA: TGTGCCAGCAGCTTAGCAACAGGGAGATCAGAGACCCAGTACTTC. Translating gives CASSLATGRSETQYF.

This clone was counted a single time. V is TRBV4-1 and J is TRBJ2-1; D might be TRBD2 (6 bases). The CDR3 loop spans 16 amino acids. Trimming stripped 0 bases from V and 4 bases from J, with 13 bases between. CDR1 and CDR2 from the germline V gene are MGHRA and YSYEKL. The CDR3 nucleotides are TGCGCCAGCAGCCAAGATGCGGGGACCCTTTACAATGAGCAGTTCTTC. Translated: CASSQDAGTLYNEQFF.

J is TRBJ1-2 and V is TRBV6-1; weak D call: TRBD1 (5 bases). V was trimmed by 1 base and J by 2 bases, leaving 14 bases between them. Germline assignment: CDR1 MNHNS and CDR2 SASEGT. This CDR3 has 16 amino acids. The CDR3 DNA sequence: TGTGCCAGCAGTGAAGTCCCCAGGGTAGGAAACTATGGCTACACCTTC. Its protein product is CASSEVPRVGNYGYTF.

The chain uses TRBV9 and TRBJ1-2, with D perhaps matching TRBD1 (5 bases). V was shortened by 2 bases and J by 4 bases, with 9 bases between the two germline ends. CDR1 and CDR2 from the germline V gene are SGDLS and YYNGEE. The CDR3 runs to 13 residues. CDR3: CASSVDSSYGYTF. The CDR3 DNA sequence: TGTGCCAGCAGCGTCGACAGCTCCTATGGCTACACCTTC.

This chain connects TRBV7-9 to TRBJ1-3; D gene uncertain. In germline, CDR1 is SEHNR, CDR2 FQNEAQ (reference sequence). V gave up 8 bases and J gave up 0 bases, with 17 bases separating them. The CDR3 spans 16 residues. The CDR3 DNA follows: TGTGCCAGCTCCTCAACAGCCTATATCTCTGGAAACACCATATATTTT. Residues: CASSSTAYISGNTIYF.

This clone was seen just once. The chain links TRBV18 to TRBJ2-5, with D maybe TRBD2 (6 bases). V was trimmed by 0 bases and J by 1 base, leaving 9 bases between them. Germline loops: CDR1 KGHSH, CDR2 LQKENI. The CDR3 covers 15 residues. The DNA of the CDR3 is TGTGCCAGCTCACCACCGGGACTCTTCCAAGAGACCCAGTACTTC. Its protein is CASSPPGLFQETQYF.

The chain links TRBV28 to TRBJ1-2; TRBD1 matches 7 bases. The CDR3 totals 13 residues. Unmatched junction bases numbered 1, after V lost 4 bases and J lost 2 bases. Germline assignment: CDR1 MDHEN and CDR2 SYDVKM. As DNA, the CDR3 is TGTGCCAGCAGTTCGGGACAGAACTATGGCTACACCTTC. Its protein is CASSSGQNYGYTF.

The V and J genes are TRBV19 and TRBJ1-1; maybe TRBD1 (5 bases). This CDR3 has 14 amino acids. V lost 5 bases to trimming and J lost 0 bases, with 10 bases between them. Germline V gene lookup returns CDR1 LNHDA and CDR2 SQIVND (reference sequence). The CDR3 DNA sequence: TGTGCCAGTAGTCTGGGGCCGATGAACACTGAAGCTTTCTTT. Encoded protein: CASSLGPMNTEAFF.

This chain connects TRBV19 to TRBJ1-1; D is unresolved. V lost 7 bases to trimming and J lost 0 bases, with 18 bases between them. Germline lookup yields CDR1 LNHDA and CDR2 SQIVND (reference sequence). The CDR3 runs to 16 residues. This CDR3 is CASTIARRALNTEAFF. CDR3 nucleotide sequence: TGTGCCAGTACCATCGCGAGGAGAGCCTTGAACACTGAAGCTTTCTTT.

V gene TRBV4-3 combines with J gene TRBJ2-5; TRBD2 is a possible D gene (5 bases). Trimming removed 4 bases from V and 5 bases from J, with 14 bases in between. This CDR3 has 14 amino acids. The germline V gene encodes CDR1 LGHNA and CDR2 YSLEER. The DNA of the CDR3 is TGCGCCAGCAGCCCAGCGAGCGGTTACGAGACCCAGTACTTC. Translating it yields CASSPASGYETQYF.

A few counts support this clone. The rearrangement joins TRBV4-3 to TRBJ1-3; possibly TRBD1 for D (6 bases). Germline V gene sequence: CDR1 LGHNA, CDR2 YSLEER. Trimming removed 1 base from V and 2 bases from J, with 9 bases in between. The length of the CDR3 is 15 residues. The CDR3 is CASSQGTGPGNTIYF. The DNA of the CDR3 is TGCGCCAGCAGCCAAGGCACAGGGCCTGGAAACACCATATATTTT.